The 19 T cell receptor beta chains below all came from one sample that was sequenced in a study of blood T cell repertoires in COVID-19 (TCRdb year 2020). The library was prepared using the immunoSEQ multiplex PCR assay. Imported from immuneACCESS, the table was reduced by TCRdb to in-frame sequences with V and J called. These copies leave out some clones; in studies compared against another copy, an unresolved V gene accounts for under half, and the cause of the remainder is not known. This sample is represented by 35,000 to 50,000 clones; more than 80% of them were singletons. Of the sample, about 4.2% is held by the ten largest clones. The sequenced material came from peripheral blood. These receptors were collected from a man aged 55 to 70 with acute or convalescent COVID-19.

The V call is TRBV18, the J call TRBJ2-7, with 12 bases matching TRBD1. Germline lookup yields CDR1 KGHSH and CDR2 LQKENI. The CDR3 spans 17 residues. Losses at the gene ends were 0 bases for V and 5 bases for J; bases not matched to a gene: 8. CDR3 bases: TGTGCCAGCTCACCACCCAAATTTGGGACAGGGGGCAACGAGCAGTACTTC. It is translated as CASSPPKFGTGGNEQYF.

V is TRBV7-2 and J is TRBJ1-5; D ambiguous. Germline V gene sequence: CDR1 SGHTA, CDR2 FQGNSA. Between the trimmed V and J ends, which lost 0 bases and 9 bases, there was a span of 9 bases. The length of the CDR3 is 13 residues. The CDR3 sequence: CASSLAAPGPQHF. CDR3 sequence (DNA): TGTGCCAGCAGCTTAGCAGCTCCGGGGCCCCAGCATTTT. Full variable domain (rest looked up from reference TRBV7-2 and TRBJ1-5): GAGVSQSPSNKVTEKGKDVELRCDPISGHTALYWYRQSLGQGLEFLIYFQGNSAPDKSGLPSDRFSAERTGGSVSTLTIQRTQQEDSAVYLCASSLAAPGPQHFGDGTRLSIL.

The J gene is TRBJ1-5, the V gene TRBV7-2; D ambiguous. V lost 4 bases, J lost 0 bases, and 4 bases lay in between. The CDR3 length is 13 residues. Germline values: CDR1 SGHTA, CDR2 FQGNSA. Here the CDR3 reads CASSSNSNQPQHF. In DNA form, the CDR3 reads TGTGCCAGCAGCTCAAATAGCAATCAGCCCCAGCATTTT.

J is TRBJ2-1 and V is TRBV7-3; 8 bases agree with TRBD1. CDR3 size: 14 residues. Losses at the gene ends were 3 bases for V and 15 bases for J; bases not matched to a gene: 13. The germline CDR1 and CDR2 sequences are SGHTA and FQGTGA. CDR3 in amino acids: CASSFSSADRDLFF. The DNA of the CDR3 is TGTGCCAGCAGCTTCTCCTCGGCGGACAGGGATTTGTTCTTC.

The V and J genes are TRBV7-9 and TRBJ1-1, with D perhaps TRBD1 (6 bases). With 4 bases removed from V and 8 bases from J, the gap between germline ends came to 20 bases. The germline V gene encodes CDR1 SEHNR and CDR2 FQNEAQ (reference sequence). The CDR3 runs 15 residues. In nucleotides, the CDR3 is TGTGCCAGCAGCTCCCCAGGGAAGAATAGGGGGGAAGCTTTCTTT. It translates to CASSSPGKNRGEAFF.

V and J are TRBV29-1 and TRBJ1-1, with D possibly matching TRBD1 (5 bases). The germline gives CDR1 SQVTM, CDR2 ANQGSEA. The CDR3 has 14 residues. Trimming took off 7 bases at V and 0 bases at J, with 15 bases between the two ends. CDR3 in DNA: TGCAGCGCTAACGCAGGGAACCTGAACACTGAAGCTTTCTTT. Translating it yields CSANAGNLNTEAFF.

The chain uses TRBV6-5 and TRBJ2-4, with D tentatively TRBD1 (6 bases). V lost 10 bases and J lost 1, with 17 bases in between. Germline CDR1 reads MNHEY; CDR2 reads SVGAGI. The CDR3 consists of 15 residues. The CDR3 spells CAIISDGGAKNIQYF. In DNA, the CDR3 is TGTGCCATCATATCCGATGGGGGCGCCAAAAACATTCAGTACTTC.

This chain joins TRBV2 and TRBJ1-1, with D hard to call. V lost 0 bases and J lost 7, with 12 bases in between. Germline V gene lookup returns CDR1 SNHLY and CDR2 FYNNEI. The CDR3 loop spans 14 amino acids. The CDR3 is CASSEAAGLGEAFF. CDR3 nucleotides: TGTGCCAGCAGTGAAGCGGCCGGGTTGGGTGAAGCTTTCTTT.

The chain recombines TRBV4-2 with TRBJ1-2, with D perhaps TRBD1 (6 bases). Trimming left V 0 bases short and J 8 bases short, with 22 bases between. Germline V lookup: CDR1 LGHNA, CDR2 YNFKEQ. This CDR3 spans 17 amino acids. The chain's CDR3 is CASSQEPDRTRASGYTF. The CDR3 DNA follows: TGTGCCAGCAGCCAAGAACCCGACAGGACCCGTGCCTCCGGCTACACCTTC.

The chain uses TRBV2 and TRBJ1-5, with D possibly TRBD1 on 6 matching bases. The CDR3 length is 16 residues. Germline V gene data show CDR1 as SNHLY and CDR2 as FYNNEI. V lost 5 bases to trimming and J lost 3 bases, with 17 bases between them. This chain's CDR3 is CASSRGQPSFNQPQHF. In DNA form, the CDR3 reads TGTGCCAGCAGTCGCGGACAGCCTTCGTTCAATCAGCCCCAGCATTTT. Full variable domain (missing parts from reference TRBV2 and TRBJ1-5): EPEVTQTPSHQVTQMGQEVILRCVPISNHLYFYWYRQILGQKVEFLVSFYNNEISEKSEIFDDQFSVERPDGSNFTLKIRSTKLEDSAMYFCASSRGQPSFNQPQHFGDGTRLSIL.

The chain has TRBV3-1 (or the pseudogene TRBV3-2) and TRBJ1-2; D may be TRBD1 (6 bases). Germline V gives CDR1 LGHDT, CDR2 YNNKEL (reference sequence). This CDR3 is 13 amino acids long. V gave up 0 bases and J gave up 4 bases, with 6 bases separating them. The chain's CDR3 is CASSQEGAYGYTF. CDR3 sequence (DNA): TGTGCCAGCAGCCAAGAGGGGGCCTATGGCTACACCTTC.

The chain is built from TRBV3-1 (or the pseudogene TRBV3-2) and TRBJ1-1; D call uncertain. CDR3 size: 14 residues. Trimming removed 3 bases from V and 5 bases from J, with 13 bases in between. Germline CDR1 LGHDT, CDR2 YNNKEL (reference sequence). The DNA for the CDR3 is TGTGCCAGCAGCCACCCCCCGGAGCGGACTGAAGCTTTCTTT. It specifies CASSHPPERTEAFF.

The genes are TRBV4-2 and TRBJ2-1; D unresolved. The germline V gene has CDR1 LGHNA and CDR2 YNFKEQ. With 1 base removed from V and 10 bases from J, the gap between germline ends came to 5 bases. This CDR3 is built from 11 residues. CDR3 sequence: CASSQGLEQFF. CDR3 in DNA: TGTGCCAGCAGCCAAGGTCTAGAGCAGTTCTTC.

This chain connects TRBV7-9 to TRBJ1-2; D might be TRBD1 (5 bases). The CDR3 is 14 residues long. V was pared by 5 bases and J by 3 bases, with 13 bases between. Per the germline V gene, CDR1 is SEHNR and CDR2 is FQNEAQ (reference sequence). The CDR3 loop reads CASSRGRGHYGYTF. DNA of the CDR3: TGTGCCAGCAGCCGAGGAAGGGGCCACTATGGCTACACCTTC.

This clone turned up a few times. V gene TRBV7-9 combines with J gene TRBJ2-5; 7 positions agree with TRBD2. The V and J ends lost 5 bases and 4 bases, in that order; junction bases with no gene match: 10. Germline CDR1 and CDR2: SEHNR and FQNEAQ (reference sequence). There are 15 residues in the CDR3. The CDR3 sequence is CASSPGEGLVETQYF. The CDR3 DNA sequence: TGTGCCAGCAGCCCCGGGGAGGGCCTGGTAGAGACCCAGTACTTC.

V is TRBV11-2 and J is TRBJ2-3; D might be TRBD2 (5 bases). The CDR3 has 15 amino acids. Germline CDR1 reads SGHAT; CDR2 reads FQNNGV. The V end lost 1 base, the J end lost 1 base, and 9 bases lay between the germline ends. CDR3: CASSLGLRGTDTQYF. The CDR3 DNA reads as TGTGCCAGCAGCTTAGGGTTGCGGGGCACAGATACGCAGTATTTT.

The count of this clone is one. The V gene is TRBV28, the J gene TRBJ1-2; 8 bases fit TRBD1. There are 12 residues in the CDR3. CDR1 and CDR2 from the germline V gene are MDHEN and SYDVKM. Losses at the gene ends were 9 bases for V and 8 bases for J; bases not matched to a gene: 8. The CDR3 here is CASSDRVDGYTF. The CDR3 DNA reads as TGTGCCAGTTCGGACAGGGTGGACGGCTACACCTTC.

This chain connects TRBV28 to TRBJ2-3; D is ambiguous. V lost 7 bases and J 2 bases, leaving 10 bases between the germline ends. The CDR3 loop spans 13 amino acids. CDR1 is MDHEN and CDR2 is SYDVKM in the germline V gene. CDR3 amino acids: CASMRRNTDTQYF. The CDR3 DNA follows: TGTGCCAGCATGAGGCGGAACACAGATACGCAGTATTTT.

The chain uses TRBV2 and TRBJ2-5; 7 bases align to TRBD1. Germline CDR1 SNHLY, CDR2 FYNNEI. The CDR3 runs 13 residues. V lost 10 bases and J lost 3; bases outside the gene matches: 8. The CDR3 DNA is TGTGCCACCCAGGGACAGTTAGAAGAGACCCAGTACTTC. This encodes CATQGQLEETQYF.